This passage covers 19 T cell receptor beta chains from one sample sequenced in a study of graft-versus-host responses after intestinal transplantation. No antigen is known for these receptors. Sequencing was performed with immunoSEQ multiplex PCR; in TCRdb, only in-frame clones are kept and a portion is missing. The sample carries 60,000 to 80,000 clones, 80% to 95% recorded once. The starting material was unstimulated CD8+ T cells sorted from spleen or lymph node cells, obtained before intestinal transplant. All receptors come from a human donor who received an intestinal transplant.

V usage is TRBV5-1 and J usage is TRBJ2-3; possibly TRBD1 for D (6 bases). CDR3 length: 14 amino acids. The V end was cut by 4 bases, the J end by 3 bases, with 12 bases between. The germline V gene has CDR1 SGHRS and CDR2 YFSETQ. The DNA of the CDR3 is TGCGCCAGCAGCGCCCTACAGGGAACAGATACGCAGTATTTT. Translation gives CASSALQGTDTQYF.

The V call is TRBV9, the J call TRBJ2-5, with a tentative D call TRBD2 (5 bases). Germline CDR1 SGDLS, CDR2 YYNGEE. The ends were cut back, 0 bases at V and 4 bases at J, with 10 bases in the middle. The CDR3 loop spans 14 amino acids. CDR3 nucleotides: TGTGCCAGCAGCGTAGCCGGGGATAGAGAGACCCAGTACTTC. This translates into CASSVAGDRETQYF.

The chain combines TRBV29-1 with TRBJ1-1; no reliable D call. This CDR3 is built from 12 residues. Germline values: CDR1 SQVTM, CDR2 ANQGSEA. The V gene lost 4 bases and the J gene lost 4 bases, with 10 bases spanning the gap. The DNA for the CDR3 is TGCAGCGTTGTCCTGGCCACCACTGAAGCTTTCTTT. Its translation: CSVVLATTEAFF.

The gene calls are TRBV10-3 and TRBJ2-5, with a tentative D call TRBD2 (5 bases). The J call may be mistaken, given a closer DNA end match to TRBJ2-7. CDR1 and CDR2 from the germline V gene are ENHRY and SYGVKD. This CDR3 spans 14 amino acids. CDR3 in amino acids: CAISEYVEAYEQYF. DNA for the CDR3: TGTGCCATCAGTGAGTACGTGGAGGCCTACGAGCAGTACTTC.

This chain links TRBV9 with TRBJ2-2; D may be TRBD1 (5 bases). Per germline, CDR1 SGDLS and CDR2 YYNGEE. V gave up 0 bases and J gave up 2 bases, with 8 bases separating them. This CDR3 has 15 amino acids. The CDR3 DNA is TGTGCCAGCAGCGTAGGGGGCCTTAACACCGGGGAGCTGTTTTTT. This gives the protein CASSVGGLNTGELFF.

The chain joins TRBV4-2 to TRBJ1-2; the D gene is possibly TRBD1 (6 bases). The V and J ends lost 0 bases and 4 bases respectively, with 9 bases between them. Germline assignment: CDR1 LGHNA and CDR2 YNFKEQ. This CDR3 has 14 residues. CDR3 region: CASSQEGGIYGYTF. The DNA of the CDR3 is TGTGCCAGCAGCCAAGAAGGGGGAATCTATGGCTACACCTTC.

This chain's CDR3 is CASSLLAGASYNEQFF. CDR3 nucleotides: TGTGCCAGCAGTTTGCTAGCGGGGGCATCCTACAATGAGCAGTTCTTC. The V gene is TRBV27, the J gene TRBJ2-1; 10 nucleotides match TRBD2. V lost 3 bases, J lost 1 base, and 3 bases stayed unmatched. The CDR3 length is 16 residues. The germline V gene has CDR1 MNHEY and CDR2 SMNVEV (reference sequence).

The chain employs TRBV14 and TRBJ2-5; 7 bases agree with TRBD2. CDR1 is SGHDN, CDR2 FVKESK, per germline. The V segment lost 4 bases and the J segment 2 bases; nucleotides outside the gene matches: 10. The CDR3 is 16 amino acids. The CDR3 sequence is CASSRQGDYRQETQYF. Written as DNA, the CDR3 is TGTGCCAGCAGCCGACAAGGGGACTATCGGCAAGAGACCCAGTACTTC.

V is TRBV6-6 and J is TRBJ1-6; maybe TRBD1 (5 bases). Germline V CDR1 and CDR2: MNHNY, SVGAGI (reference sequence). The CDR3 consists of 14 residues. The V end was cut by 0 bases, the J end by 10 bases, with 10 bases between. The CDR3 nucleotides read TGTGCCAGCAGTTACTCCGGGGAGGGGTCACCCCTCCACTTT. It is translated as CASSYSGEGSPLHF.

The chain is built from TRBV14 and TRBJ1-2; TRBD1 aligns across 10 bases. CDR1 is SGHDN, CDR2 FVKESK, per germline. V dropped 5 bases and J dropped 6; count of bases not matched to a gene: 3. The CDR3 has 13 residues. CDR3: CASSVGQGDGYTF. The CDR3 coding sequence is TGTGCCAGCAGCGTAGGACAGGGGGATGGCTACACCTTC.

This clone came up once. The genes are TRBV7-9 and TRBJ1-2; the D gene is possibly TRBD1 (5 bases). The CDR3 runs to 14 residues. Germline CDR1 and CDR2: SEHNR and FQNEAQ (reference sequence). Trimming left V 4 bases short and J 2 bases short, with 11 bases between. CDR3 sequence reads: CASSSGGINYGYTF. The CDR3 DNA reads TGTGCCAGCAGCTCGGGGGGGATCAACTATGGCTACACCTTC.

The CDR3 DNA sequence: TGTGCCAGCACTCAGGGGGACCCTGGGTTTTCAGATACGCAGTATTTT. It translates to CASTQGDPGFSDTQYF. This chain joins TRBV27 and TRBJ2-3, with 7 bases that match TRBD1. J gave up 4 bases and V 7 bases, and 14 bases lay outside the gene matches. The CDR3 totals 16 residues. Looked up from germline, CDR1 is MNHEY and CDR2 is SMNVEV (reference sequence).

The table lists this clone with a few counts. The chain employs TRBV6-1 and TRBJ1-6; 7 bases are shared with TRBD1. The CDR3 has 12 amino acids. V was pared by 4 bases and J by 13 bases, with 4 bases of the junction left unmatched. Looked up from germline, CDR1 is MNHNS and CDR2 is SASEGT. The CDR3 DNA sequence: TGTGCCAGCAGTGCGCGACAGGGTCCCCTCCACTTT. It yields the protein CASSARQGPLHF.

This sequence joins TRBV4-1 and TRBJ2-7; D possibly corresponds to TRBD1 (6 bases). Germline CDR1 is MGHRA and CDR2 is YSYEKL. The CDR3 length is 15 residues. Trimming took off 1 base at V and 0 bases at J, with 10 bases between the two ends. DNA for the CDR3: TGCGCCAGCAGCCAAGCGGTACAGGGCTCCTACGAGCAGTACTTC. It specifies CASSQAVQGSYEQYF.

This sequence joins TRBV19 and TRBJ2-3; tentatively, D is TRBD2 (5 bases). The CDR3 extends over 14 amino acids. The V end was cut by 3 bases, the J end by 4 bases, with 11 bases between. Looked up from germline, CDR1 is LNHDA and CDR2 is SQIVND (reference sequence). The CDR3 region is CASSIGRVADTQYF. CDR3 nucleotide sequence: TGTGCCAGTAGTATTGGGCGGGTGGCAGATACGCAGTATTTT.

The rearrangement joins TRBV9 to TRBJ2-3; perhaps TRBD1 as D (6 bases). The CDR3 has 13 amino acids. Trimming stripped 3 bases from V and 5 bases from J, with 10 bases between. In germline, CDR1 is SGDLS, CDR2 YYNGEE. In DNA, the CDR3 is TGTGCCAGCAGCGCCCGAGGGGGAGATACGCAGTATTTT. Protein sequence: CASSARGGDTQYF.

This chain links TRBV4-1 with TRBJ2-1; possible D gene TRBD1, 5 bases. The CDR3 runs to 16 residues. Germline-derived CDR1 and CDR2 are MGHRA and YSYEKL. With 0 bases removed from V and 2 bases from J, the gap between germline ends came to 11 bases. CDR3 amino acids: CASSQDLGDPYNEQFF. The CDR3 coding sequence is TGCGCCAGCAGCCAAGATTTAGGGGATCCCTACAATGAGCAGTTCTTC.

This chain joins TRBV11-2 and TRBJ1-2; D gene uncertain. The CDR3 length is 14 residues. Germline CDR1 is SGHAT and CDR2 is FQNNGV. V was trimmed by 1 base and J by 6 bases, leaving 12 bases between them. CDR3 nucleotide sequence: TGTGCCAGCAGCTTAGGACTGATAAGCGATGGCTACACCTTC. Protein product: CASSLGLISDGYTF.

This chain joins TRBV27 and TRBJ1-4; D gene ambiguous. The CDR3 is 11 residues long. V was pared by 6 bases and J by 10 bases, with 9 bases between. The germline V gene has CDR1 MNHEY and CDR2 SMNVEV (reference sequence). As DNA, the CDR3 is TGTGCCAGCAGCTACGCGGGAAAACTGTTTTTT. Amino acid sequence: CASSYAGKLFF. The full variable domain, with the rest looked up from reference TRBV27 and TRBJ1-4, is EAQVTQNPRYLITVTGKKLTVTCSQNMNHEYMSWYRQDPGLGLRQIYYSMNVEVTDKGDVPEGYKVSRKEKRNFPLILESPSPNQTSLYFCASSYAGKLFFGSGTQLSVL.